A single sample is the source of the 11 T cell receptor beta chains below, sequenced in a study of T cell clonotyping in hematopoietic cell transplantation. Generated by immunoSEQ multiplex PCR, the TCRdb table keeps only in-frame clones and is missing some. The table shows 40,000 to 55,000 clones, with 94% occurring only once. What was sequenced was peripheral blood mononuclear cells. These receptors were obtained from a woman aged 45-65 years in good health. Some clones in this sample may be carry-over from other donors' samples.

The chain is built from TRBV28 and TRBJ1-6; D is ambiguous. Germline-derived CDR1 and CDR2 are MDHEN and SYDVKM. This CDR3 region has 14 residues. V was pared by 2 bases and J by 7 bases, with 9 bases between. The CDR3 region is CASSLVRQNSPLHF. As DNA, the CDR3 is TGTGCCAGCAGTTTAGTTCGGCAGAATTCACCCCTCCACTTT.

CDR3 sequence reads: CASGPSGGDTGELFF. The CDR3 bases are TGCGCCAGCGGACCTAGCGGGGGGGACACCGGGGAGCTGTTTTTT. The chain links TRBV10-1 to TRBJ2-2; 12 nucleotides match TRBD2. Trimming removed 8 bases from V and 3 bases from J; junction bases left unmatched: 4. Germline CDR1 is WNHNN and CDR2 is SYGVQD (reference sequence). The CDR3 spans 15 residues.

The CDR3 sequence is CSTGTTYGYTF. CDR3 nucleotide sequence: TGCAGCACCGGGACAACTTATGGCTACACCTTC. The chain carries TRBV29-1 and TRBJ1-2; a possible D gene is TRBD1 (6 bases). The CDR3 runs 11 residues. Per germline, CDR1 SQVTM and CDR2 ANQGSEA. Trimming pared 8 bases from V and 5 bases from J, leaving 12 bases between.

This chain connects TRBV7-9 to TRBJ2-7; 9 bases align to TRBD1. The germline V gene encodes CDR1 SEHNR and CDR2 FQNEAQ (reference sequence). V shed 7 bases, J shed 3 bases, and the junction held 7 bases outside the gene matches. CDR3 length: 14 amino acids. CDR3 sequence (DNA): TGTGCCAGCAACCCTGACAGGGGGTTCTACGAGCAGTACTTC. Encoded protein: CASNPDRGFYEQYF.

The gene calls are TRBV11-3 and TRBJ2-2; 7 bases are shared with TRBD1. J gave up 4 bases and V 5 bases, and 7 bases lay outside the gene matches. The CDR3 runs 15 residues. CDR1 SGHNT and CDR2 YENEEA come from the germline V gene. Written as DNA, the CDR3 is TGTGCCAGCAGCGTGGTGGGACAGCTCACCGGGGAGCTGTTTTTT. Its protein product is CASSVVGQLTGELFF.

The chain combines TRBV7-6 with TRBJ2-1; 8 bases line up with TRBD2. V shed 0 bases, J shed 9 bases, and the junction held 1 base outside the gene matches. This CDR3 is 13 amino acids long. Germline lookup yields CDR1 SGHVS and CDR2 FNYEAQ. The CDR3 nucleotides are TGTGCCAGCAGCTTAGCCCGGGAGGGTGAGCAGTTCTTC. Protein product: CASSLAREGEQFF.

The chain uses TRBV2 and TRBJ2-1; D possibly corresponds to TRBD2 (5 bases). Germline-derived CDR1 and CDR2 are SNHLY and FYNNEI. Trimming shortened V by 1 base and J by 5 bases, and 9 bases separated the two germline ends. The CDR3 consists of 14 residues. The CDR3 reads CASSEGERNNEQFF. Here the CDR3 DNA reads TGTGCCAGCAGTGAAGGGGAGAGAAACAATGAGCAGTTCTTC.

CDR3 residues: CASNMGTGGPDEQYF. CDR3 coding DNA: TGCGCCAGCAATATGGGGACGGGGGGGCCAGATGAGCAGTACTTC. V usage is TRBV5-1 and J usage is TRBJ2-7; 8 bases are shared with TRBD2. Germline assignment: CDR1 SGHRS and CDR2 YFSETQ. Trimming removed 6 bases from V and 7 bases from J; junction bases left unmatched: 15. The CDR3 totals 15 residues.

The chain recombines TRBV7-9 with TRBJ1-1; no clear D. CDR1 SEHNR and CDR2 FQNEAQ come from the germline V gene (reference sequence). The ends were cut back, 5 bases at V and 1 base at J, with 8 bases in the middle. The CDR3 extends over 13 amino acids. This chain's CDR3 is CASSPGRNTEAFF. The CDR3 nucleotides are TGTGCCAGCAGCCCCGGCAGGAACACTGAAGCTTTCTTT.

The rearrangement uses TRBV19 and TRBJ1-6, with 9 bases identical to TRBD1. V shed 7 bases and J 9 bases; nucleotides not matched to a gene: 7. The CDR3 spans 14 residues. The germline V gene encodes CDR1 LNHDA and CDR2 SQIVND (reference sequence). The CDR3 sequence is CASTRDRVPSPLHF. CDR3 DNA sequence: TGTGCCAGTACCAGGGACAGGGTCCCTTCACCCCTCCACTTT.

The rearrangement uses TRBV30 and TRBJ1-2; tentatively, D is TRBD1 (5 bases). CDR3 length: 13 residues. V was clipped by 0 bases and J by 4 bases, with 9 bases between them. Germline V CDR1 and CDR2: GTSNPN, SVGIG (reference sequence). The CDR3 DNA sequence: TGTGCCTGGAGTGTACGGGGGACCTATGGCTACACCTTC. Protein sequence: CAWSVRGTYGYTF.